Listed below are T cell receptor beta chains from one sample, sequenced in a study of breast tumors, draining lymph nodes, adjacent tissues. TCRdb itself ran the multiplex PCR reads through MiXCR, one entry per CDR3 protein. The sample lists some 230,000 distinct CDR3 sequences, 30% to 35% occurring once. Material: axillary lymph node tissue. Receptor source: a female donor with breast cancer. Some clones in this sample may be carry-over from other donors' samples. The CDR3 runs from the conserved cysteine through the conserved F or W. D genes are given only for firm matches. For some rows the clone size is stated as once, few or many, or as a class when expanded; others skip it.

CDR3nt: TGTGCCAGCAGCGTACGACAGGAGCTAGGCTATGGCTACACCTTC
CDR3aa: CASSVRQELGYGYTF
d_gene: -
j_gene: TRBJ1-2
abundance: many
v_gene: TRBV6-1

CDR3nt: TGTGCCAGCAGTGACCCTAGCGGCCGCCCGGGGCTAGATACGCAGTATTTT
CDR3aa: CASSDPSGRPGLDTQYF
d_gene: TRBD2
j_gene: TRBJ2-3
abundance: -
v_gene: TRBV6-6

CDR3nt: TGTGCCAGCAGGGATGGGAATTCACCCCTCCACTTT
CDR3aa: CASRDGNSPLHF
d_gene: -
j_gene: TRBJ1-6
abundance: many
v_gene: TRBV7-9

CDR3nt: TGTGCCAGCAGCTTAGGACTAGCCGTCGACAATGAGCAGTTCTTC
CDR3aa: CASSLGLAVDNEQFF
d_gene: TRBD2
j_gene: TRBJ2-1
abundance: many
v_gene: TRBV11-1

CDR3nt: TGCGCCAGCAGTCGGGTCCTTAATTCACCCCTCCACTTT
CDR3aa: CASSRVLNSPLHF
d_gene: -
j_gene: TRBJ1-6
abundance: -
v_gene: TRBV10-2

CDR3nt: TGCAGTGCTAGTGGGACTAGCGGGGGCCTTAGCACAGATACGCAGTATTTT
CDR3aa: CSASGTSGGLSTDTQYF
d_gene: TRBD2
j_gene: TRBJ2-3
abundance: many
v_gene: TRBV20-1

CDR3nt: TGTGCCAGCAGCGTAAGAGGGGGGTATAATTCACCCCTCCACTTT
CDR3aa: CASSVRGGYNSPLHF
d_gene: -
j_gene: TRBJ1-6
abundance: -
v_gene: TRBV9

CDR3nt: TGTGCCAGCAGCTTACTGGGTACCGGAGGTGAGCAGTTCTTC
CDR3aa: CASSLLGTGGEQFF
d_gene: -
j_gene: TRBJ2-1
abundance: many
v_gene: TRBV7-3

CDR3nt: TGTGCCAGCAGCTCTTCCGGGACAGGGAGCTCCTATAATTCACCCCTCCACTTT
CDR3aa: CASSSSGTGSSYNSPLHF
d_gene: TRBD1
j_gene: TRBJ1-6
abundance: once
v_gene: TRBV11-2

CDR3nt: TGTGCCAGCAGTCACTCGAACCCGGGGGGATTAGGTAATTCACCCCTCCACTTT
CDR3aa: CASSHSNPGGLGNSPLHF
d_gene: -
j_gene: TRBJ1-6
abundance: many
v_gene: TRBV6-5

CDR3nt: TGTGCCAGTAGGCGGGACAGGGGGTTGACAGATACGCAGTATTTT
CDR3aa: CASRRDRGLTDTQYF
d_gene: TRBD1
j_gene: TRBJ2-3
abundance: many
v_gene: TRBV19

CDR3nt: TGTGCCACCAGTGCTCGGGGGGGCGACAATGAGCAGTTCTTC
CDR3aa: CATSARGGDNEQFF
d_gene: TRBD2
j_gene: TRBJ2-1
abundance: many
v_gene: TRBV24-1

CDR3nt: TGTGCCAGCAGCCCTAACAAGGGACTAGCGGTTTTC
CDR3aa: CASSPNKGLAVF
d_gene: TRBD2
j_gene: TRBJ2-7
abundance: few
v_gene: TRBV3-1

CDR3nt: TGTGCCAGCAGCTTGGGGTCACAGGGTCGCACAGATACGCAGTATTTT
CDR3aa: CASSLGSQGRTDTQYF
d_gene: -
j_gene: TRBJ2-3
abundance: many
v_gene: TRBV5-6

CDR3nt: TGTGCCAGCAGCTTGGACAGGGGTTTTGAAGCTTTCTTT
CDR3aa: CASSLDRGFEAFF
d_gene: TRBD1
j_gene: TRBJ1-1
abundance: -
v_gene: TRBV7-9

CDR3nt: TGTGCCAGCAGTCCGCCTGACAGGGGGCTCAACTATGGCTACACCTTC
CDR3aa: CASSPPDRGLNYGYTF
d_gene: TRBD1
j_gene: TRBJ1-2
abundance: many
v_gene: TRBV12-3/TRBV12-4

CDR3nt: TGCAGTGCTAACCGGGACAGTCCCCAGTACTTC
CDR3aa: CSANRDSPQYF
d_gene: TRBD1
j_gene: TRBJ2-7
abundance: many
v_gene: TRBV20-1

CDR3nt: TGCAGTGCTAGAGCTGAAAAACTGTTTTTT
CDR3aa: CSARAEKLFF
d_gene: -
j_gene: TRBJ1-4
abundance: -
v_gene: TRBV20-1

CDR3nt: TGCGCCAGCAGCTTACCGGGACAGTCGACGGCTGAGCAGTTCTTC
CDR3aa: CASSLPGQSTAEQFF
d_gene: TRBD1
j_gene: TRBJ2-1
abundance: many
v_gene: TRBV5-1

CDR3nt: TGTGCCAGCAGGCAACCGGGACAGGGACATTCACCCCTCCACTTT
CDR3aa: CASRQPGQGHSPLHF
d_gene: TRBD1
j_gene: TRBJ1-6
abundance: few
v_gene: TRBV6-6

CDR3nt: TGCGCCAGCAGCGCGGGACAGGGGGCAAATTCACCCCTCCACTTT
CDR3aa: CASSAGQGANSPLHF
d_gene: TRBD1
j_gene: TRBJ1-6
abundance: many
v_gene: TRBV5-1

CDR3nt: TGCAGTGCTACCCGGACAGGCATGGACATTCAGTACTTC
CDR3aa: CSATRTGMDIQYF
d_gene: TRBD1
j_gene: TRBJ2-4
abundance: many
v_gene: TRBV20-1

CDR3nt: TGTGCCAGCAGCCGACCTAGCGGGGGGGCCGGGGAAGATACGCAGTATTTT
CDR3aa: CASSRPSGGAGEDTQYF
d_gene: TRBD2
j_gene: TRBJ2-3
abundance: many
v_gene: TRBV6-6

CDR3nt: TGTGCCATCAGTGACAGGAGGGGGCTAGCGGGAGCCGTTGAGCAGTTCTTC
CDR3aa: CAISDRRGLAGAVEQFF
d_gene: TRBD2
j_gene: TRBJ2-1
abundance: many
v_gene: TRBV10-3

CDR3nt: TGTGCCAGCAGCTTAGGCGGGAGTAACTCCTACGAGCAGTACTTC
CDR3aa: CASSLGGSNSYEQYF
d_gene: TRBD2
j_gene: TRBJ2-7
abundance: many
v_gene: TRBV7-3

CDR3nt: TGCAGTGCTAGCCCCCTAGCGGGAGGGCCGAGGAGAGATACGCAGTATTTT
CDR3aa: CSASPLAGGPRRDTQYF
d_gene: TRBD2
j_gene: TRBJ2-3
abundance: -
v_gene: TRBV20-1

CDR3nt: TGCAGTGCTAGAGAAGACTTAAACAGCCGCACAGATACGCAGTATTTT
CDR3aa: CSAREDLNSRTDTQYF
d_gene: -
j_gene: TRBJ2-3
abundance: many
v_gene: TRBV20-1

CDR3nt: TGTGCCTGGAGCGGGGGAGGGAGGGCGGCAGATACGCAGTATTTT
CDR3aa: CAWSGGGRAADTQYF
d_gene: TRBD2
j_gene: TRBJ2-3
abundance: many
v_gene: TRBV30

CDR3nt: TGTGCCAGCAAGGTCGGAGGGGGTGCCATTGAGACCCAGTACTTC
CDR3aa: CASKVGGGAIETQYF
d_gene: -
j_gene: TRBJ2-5
abundance: many
v_gene: TRBV6-1

CDR3nt: TGTGCCAGCAGCGTAGTGGGTAGCGGGAGGGCTGCATACTACGAGCAGTACTTC
CDR3aa: CASSVVGSGRAAYYEQYF
d_gene: TRBD2
j_gene: TRBJ2-7
abundance: once
v_gene: TRBV9

CDR3nt: TGTGCCAGCAGTATTAAGCGAGCGGGAGGTGGAGATACGCAGTATTTT
CDR3aa: CASSIKRAGGGDTQYF
d_gene: TRBD2
j_gene: TRBJ2-3
abundance: once
v_gene: TRBV2

CDR3nt: TGTGCCAGCAGTTATGACAGGGGGAATTGGGGCTACACCTTC
CDR3aa: CASSYDRGNWGYTF
d_gene: TRBD1
j_gene: TRBJ1-2
abundance: once
v_gene: TRBV2

CDR3nt: TGCAGTGCACCACTAGCGGTCGAGCAGTACTTC
CDR3aa: CSAPLAVEQYF
d_gene: TRBD2
j_gene: TRBJ2-7
abundance: many
v_gene: TRBV20-1

CDR3nt: TGTGCCAGCACCCGACACGCCGGGGAGCTGTTTTTT
CDR3aa: CASTRHAGELFF
d_gene: -
j_gene: TRBJ2-2
abundance: many
v_gene: TRBV2

CDR3nt: TGTGCCAGCTCACCACCGGGGCGGAGCTCCTACAATGAGCAGTTCTTC
CDR3aa: CASSPPGRSSYNEQFF
d_gene: -
j_gene: TRBJ2-1
abundance: many
v_gene: TRBV18

CDR3nt: TGTGCCAGCAGCTTCGACGGGACGGTCAACTATGGCTACACCTTC
CDR3aa: CASSFDGTVNYGYTF
d_gene: -
j_gene: TRBJ1-2
abundance: many
v_gene: TRBV7-2

CDR3nt: TGTGCCAGCAGCCTAGGACAGGTTCAGCGAGAGACCCAGTACTTC
CDR3aa: CASSLGQVQRETQYF
d_gene: TRBD1
j_gene: TRBJ2-5
abundance: -
v_gene: TRBV5-4

CDR3nt: TGTGCCAGCTCACTCTCTGTGGCCGAGACCCAGTACTTC
CDR3aa: CASSLSVAETQYF
d_gene: -
j_gene: TRBJ2-5
abundance: many
v_gene: TRBV18

CDR3nt: TGTGCCGCCAGCAGTCCCGGGACAGGGGGCATTCAGCCCCAGCATTTT
CDR3aa: CAASSPGTGGIQPQHF
d_gene: TRBD1
j_gene: TRBJ1-5
abundance: -
v_gene: TRBV15

CDR3nt: TGTGCCAGTAGTATCAAGGCGTTCACCGGGGAGCTGTTTTTT
CDR3aa: CASSIKAFTGELFF
d_gene: -
j_gene: TRBJ2-2
abundance: many
v_gene: TRBV19

CDR3nt: TGTGCCAGCAGGCAGGGGGCCGGTACAGATACGCAGTATTTT
CDR3aa: CASRQGAGTDTQYF
d_gene: TRBD1
j_gene: TRBJ2-3
abundance: -
v_gene: TRBV7-6

CDR3nt: TGTGCCAGCAGTGAAGGAGGGAGAAACACCATATATTTT
CDR3aa: CASSEGGRNTIYF
d_gene: -
j_gene: TRBJ1-3
abundance: many
v_gene: TRBV25-1

CDR3nt: TGTGCCAGCAGCCCCCGGACAGGCACACAAGAGGCCCAGCACTTC
CDR3aa: CASSPRTGTQEAQHF
d_gene: TRBD1
j_gene: TRBJ2-5
abundance: -
v_gene: TRBV7-2

CDR3nt: TGTGCCAGCAGTCAAATAGCGGGGGGAAAGACCCAGTACTTC
CDR3aa: CASSQIAGGKTQYF
d_gene: TRBD2
j_gene: TRBJ2-5
abundance: many
v_gene: TRBV6-6

CDR3nt: TGTGCCAGCAGTTCTAGCGGGAGGGCTGACTACGAGCAGTACTTC
CDR3aa: CASSSSGRADYEQYF
d_gene: TRBD2
j_gene: TRBJ2-7
abundance: many
v_gene: TRBV11-3

CDR3nt: TGTGCCAGCACCGGCGGACAGGGGGGATCCTACGAGCAGTACTTC
CDR3aa: CASTGGQGGSYEQYF
d_gene: TRBD1
j_gene: TRBJ2-7
abundance: -
v_gene: TRBV28

CDR3nt: TGTGCCAGCAGTTCTTTCGGCGGGGGGGCAACTAATGAAAAACTGTTTTTT
CDR3aa: CASSSFGGGATNEKLFF
d_gene: -
j_gene: TRBJ1-4
abundance: -
v_gene: TRBV2

CDR3nt: TGCAGTGCTAGAGATCAAGACGAAGCTTTCTTT
CDR3aa: CSARDQDEAFF
d_gene: -
j_gene: TRBJ1-1
abundance: -
v_gene: TRBV20-1

CDR3nt: TGTGCCAGCAGCGTAGACCCCTCGGGGAACACCTACGAGCAGTACTTC
CDR3aa: CASSVDPSGNTYEQYF
d_gene: -
j_gene: TRBJ2-7
abundance: -
v_gene: TRBV2

CDR3nt: TGTGCCAGCAGTGCGGGACGCCGTTTCCTTCGGCATTTT
CDR3aa: CASSAGRRFLRHF
d_gene: -
j_gene: TRBJ1-5
abundance: many
v_gene: TRBV6-1

CDR3nt: TGCAGCGTTGACGCGACAGGGAGTAACTATGGCTACACCTTC
CDR3aa: CSVDATGSNYGYTF
d_gene: TRBD1
j_gene: TRBJ1-2
abundance: few
v_gene: TRBV29-1

CDR3nt: TGCAGTGCTCTGGACAGGGGGCAGGGGGCCAAAAACATTCAGTACTTC
CDR3aa: CSALDRGQGAKNIQYF
d_gene: TRBD1
j_gene: TRBJ2-4
abundance: few
v_gene: TRBV20-1

CDR3nt: TGCAGTGCTCCCGGACTAGCGGGGTCCTACGAGCAGTACTTC
CDR3aa: CSAPGLAGSYEQYF
d_gene: TRBD2
j_gene: TRBJ2-7
abundance: many
v_gene: TRBV20-1

CDR3nt: TGTGCCAGCAGCTCTCCCGTCAGGGGAAGGCCGGGAGGCAATCAGCCCCAGCATTTT
CDR3aa: CASSSPVRGRPGGNQPQHF
d_gene: -
j_gene: TRBJ1-5
abundance: -
v_gene: TRBV7-6

CDR3nt: TGTGCCACCAGCAGAGACAGGGCTGGAAACACCGGGGAGCTGTTTTTT
CDR3aa: CATSRDRAGNTGELFF
d_gene: -
j_gene: TRBJ2-2
abundance: -
v_gene: TRBV15

CDR3nt: TGTGCCAGCTCACCACCAGCGCGAAGATACAATGAGCAGTTCTTC
CDR3aa: CASSPPARRYNEQFF
d_gene: -
j_gene: TRBJ2-1
abundance: -
v_gene: TRBV18

CDR3nt: TGTGCCAGCAGTGGGGGGTATGAGCAGTTCTTC
CDR3aa: CASSGGYEQFF
d_gene: -
j_gene: TRBJ2-1
abundance: many
v_gene: TRBV2

CDR3nt: TGTGCCAGCAGCTTGGGGGGATGGCTAAGGCAGCCCCAGCATTTT
CDR3aa: CASSLGGWLRQPQHF
d_gene: -
j_gene: TRBJ1-5
abundance: many
v_gene: TRBV5-8

CDR3nt: TGTGCCAGCAGCCTGCCCCCGGAACGGGCGGGCTGGAATGAGCAGTTCTTC
CDR3aa: CASSLPPERAGWNEQFF
d_gene: -
j_gene: TRBJ2-1
abundance: -
v_gene: TRBV7-9